These 8 T cell receptor beta chains originate from one sample sequenced in a study of blood T cell repertoires in COVID-19. Only in-frame clones appear in the TCRdb table, and some are missing; sequencing was by immunoSEQ multiplex PCR. Found here are tens of thousands of clones, more than 75% of them singletons; the top ten hold around 15%. The sample consisted of peripheral blood. The receptors originated from a man in his 70s with acute or convalescent COVID-19.

The chain links TRBV3-1 (or the pseudogene TRBV3-2) to TRBJ1-5; no definite D call. The germline gives CDR1 LGHDT, CDR2 YNNKEL (reference sequence). The CDR3 is 13 residues long. V was trimmed by 0 bases and J by 4 bases, leaving 4 bases between them. The CDR3 DNA is TGTGCCAGCAGCCAAGATCGGAATCAGCCCCAGCATTTT. Translated: CASSQDRNQPQHF.

This rearrangement joins TRBV5-6 to TRBJ2-7, with D maybe TRBD1 (5 bases). V was shortened by 4 bases and J by 2 bases, with 16 bases between the two germline ends. Germline V gives CDR1 SGHDT, CDR2 YYEEEE. The CDR3 loop spans 15 amino acids. The DNA of the CDR3 is TGTGCCAGCAGCAGACTCAGCAGGGCCACCTACGAGCAGTACTTC. Protein sequence: CASSRLSRATYEQYF.

The chain has TRBV7-6 and TRBJ2-5; no clear D. The CDR3 runs to 13 residues. Trimming took off 2 bases at V and 1 base at J, with 5 bases between the two ends. The V gene's germline CDR1 is SGHVS and CDR2 FNYEAQ. CDR3 nucleotides: TGTGCCAGCAGCTTAACTTTCCAAGAGACCCAGTACTTC. Translated, it gives CASSLTFQETQYF.

The rearrangement uses TRBV24-1 and TRBJ2-7, with 8 positions matching TRBD1. CDR3 length: 13 residues. Germline V CDR1 and CDR2: KGHDR, SFDVKD. Trimming cost V 9 bases and J 1 base; bases outside gene matches: 4. CDR3 sequence reads: CATSGGSSYEQYF. CDR3 sequence (DNA): TGTGCCACCTCAGGGGGCAGTTCCTACGAGCAGTACTTC.

The chain has TRBV5-6 and TRBJ2-4; D may be TRBD1 (5 bases). Germline CDR1 reads SGHDT; CDR2 reads YYEEEE. This CDR3 is 14 amino acids long. V was pared by 0 bases and J by 7 bases, with 11 bases between. The CDR3 nucleotides read TGTGCCAGCAGCTTGGGACAGCAATCGAACATTCAGTACTTC. Protein product: CASSLGQQSNIQYF.

V usage is TRBV5-1 and J usage is TRBJ1-6; 10 nucleotides match TRBD1. The V segment lost 0 bases and the J segment 7 bases; nucleotides outside the gene matches: 1. This CDR3 contains 15 residues. Germline V gives CDR1 SGHRS, CDR2 YFSETQ. The CDR3 protein is CASSLEGQGNSPLHF. The CDR3 nucleotides are TGCGCCAGCAGCTTGGAGGGACAGGGGAATTCACCCCTCCACTTT.

The chain employs TRBV30 and TRBJ2-3; a weak D match, TRBD1 (6 bases). Trimming cost V 2 bases and J 0 bases, with 12 bases left between them. Per germline, CDR1 GTSNPN and CDR2 SVGIG (reference sequence). The CDR3 runs 15 residues. The CDR3 here is CAWSRQEFSTDTQYF. Written as DNA, the CDR3 is TGTGCCTGGAGTAGACAGGAGTTTAGCACAGATACGCAGTATTTT.

This clone was detected only a few times. The chain combines TRBV6-5 with TRBJ2-5; TRBD2 is a possible D gene (6 bases). Germline assignment: CDR1 MNHEY and CDR2 SVGAGI. The CDR3 has 13 residues. The V end was cut by 6 bases, the J end by 5 bases, with 13 bases between. This CDR3 is CASRKTRVETQYF. The CDR3 region has the DNA TGTGCCAGCAGGAAGACTAGGGTGGAGACCCAGTACTTC.